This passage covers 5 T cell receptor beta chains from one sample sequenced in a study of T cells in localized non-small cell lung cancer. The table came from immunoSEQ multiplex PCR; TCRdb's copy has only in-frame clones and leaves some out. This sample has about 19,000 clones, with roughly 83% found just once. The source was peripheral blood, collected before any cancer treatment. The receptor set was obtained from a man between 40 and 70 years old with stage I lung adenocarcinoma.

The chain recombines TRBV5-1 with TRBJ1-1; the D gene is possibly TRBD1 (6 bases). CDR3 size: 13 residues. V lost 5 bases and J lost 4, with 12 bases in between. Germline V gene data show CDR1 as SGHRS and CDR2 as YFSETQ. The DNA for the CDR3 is TGCGCCAGCAGTTTTAGACAGGCCACTGAAGCTTTCTTT. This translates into CASSFRQATEAFF.

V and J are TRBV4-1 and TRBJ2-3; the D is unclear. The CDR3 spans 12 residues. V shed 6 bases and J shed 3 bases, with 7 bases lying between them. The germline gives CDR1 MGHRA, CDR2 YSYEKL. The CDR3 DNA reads TGCGCCAGCAGTCCAGCGACAGATACGCAGTATTTT. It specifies CASSPATDTQYF.

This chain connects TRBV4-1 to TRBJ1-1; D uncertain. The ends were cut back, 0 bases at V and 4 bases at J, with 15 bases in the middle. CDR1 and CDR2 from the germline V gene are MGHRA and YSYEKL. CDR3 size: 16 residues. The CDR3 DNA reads TGCGCCAGCAGCCAAGATGACATACTGGTACGCACTGAAGCTTTCTTT. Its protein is CASSQDDILVRTEAFF.

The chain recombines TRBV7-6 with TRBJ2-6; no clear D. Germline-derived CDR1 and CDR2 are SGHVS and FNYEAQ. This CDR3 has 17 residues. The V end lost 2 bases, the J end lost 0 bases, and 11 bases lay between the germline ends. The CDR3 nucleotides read TGTGCCAGCAGCTTAAAGGACCGCCGCTCTGGGGCCAACGTCCTGACTTTC. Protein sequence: CASSLKDRRSGANVLTF.

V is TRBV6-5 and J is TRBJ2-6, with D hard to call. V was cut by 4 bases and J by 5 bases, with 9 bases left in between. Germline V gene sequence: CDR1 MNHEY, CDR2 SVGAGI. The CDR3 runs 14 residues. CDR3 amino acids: CASSSDGWANVLTF. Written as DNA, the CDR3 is TGTGCCAGCAGTTCGGATGGGTGGGCCAACGTCCTGACTTTC.